The clone carrying this T cell receptor beta chain was detected only once. The target antigen is unknown. The sample is drawn from a study of CD8+CD57+ T cells in acquired aplastic anemia. As for the study in general: Isolated CD4+ and CD8+ cells, once sorted, yielded DNA averaging around 3 ug. The study's findings and limits: Statistical testing detected no significant gap in CD8+ Simpson's diversity between patients and controls.

Genomic DNA provided the template from which TCR beta VDJ and CDR3 profiles were obtained. TCRdb reprocessed the reads with MiXCR, giving one entry per CDR3 protein. Of roughly 500,000 distinct CDR3 sequences detected, around 32% appear once; the ten largest clones hold less than 1%. Germline assignment: CDR1 KGHDR and CDR2 SFDVKD. The CDR3 totals 16 residues. V dropped 2 bases and J dropped 4; count of bases not matched to a gene: 8. Patients included in sequencing had previously demonstrated CD8+CD57+ cell expansion by flow cytometry. Every one of the patients had aplastic anemia (severe, acquired).

Sequencing input: sorted CD4+, CD8+, or CD8+CD57+ T cells (not recorded which) from PBMCs. The receptor's source is a human donor with aplastic anemia. This chain uses TRBV24-1 with TRBJ2-5, with TRBD1 matching 8 bases. The CDR3 bases are TGTGCCACCAGTGATTCCGCAGGGGGCTTGCGAGAGACCCAGTACTTC. Protein product: CATSDSAGGLRETQYF.